This TCR beta chain was obtained from a study of cytomegalovirus exposure and HLA in healthy donors (dated by TCRdb to 2017 to 2019). Looking at the study overall: According to an earlier analysis of around 600 of the donors, some 180 million T cells yielded roughly 110 million unique TCR beta sequences and around 280 Gb of sequence data. In the later analysis, no new phenotypic data were used to find candidate immune exposures; instead, reliance was placed on TCR beta sequences and their occurrence across donors. Among almost 400 genotyped donors of the cohort, an average of about 240,000 unique TCR beta nucleotide sequences were sequenced per donor, approximately 20% of them non-productive. To decide whether each TCR beta V gene segment behaved as functional or pseudogenic, an earlier analysis of approximately 590 of the donors relied on high-throughput TCR beta sequencing. The study aimed to test whether signatures of past pathogen exposure could be identified by cataloging public T cell receptors. The number of typed donors differed by locus: about 629-630 for A, B, C, DRB1 and DQB1; roughly 510 for DQA1; roughly 600 for DPA1; and about 470 for DPB1. HLA typing covered class I and class II loci at four-digit resolution. A later genetic analysis took genome-wide SNP genotypes for about three fifths of the roughly 700 donors and used that subset as a discovery cohort. To predict cytomegalovirus infection status, the study combined high-throughput TCR immunosequencing, statistical association of individual TCRs with disease status, and machine learning. The study used immunosequencing to profile the T cell repertoires of about 670 subjects and linked those repertoires to cytomegalovirus serostatus. A later analysis re-examined previously published TCR beta repertoires from 500 to 700 donors and added high-resolution HLA genotyping to investigate patterns of TCR occurrence. Donor age, sex, ethnicity and CMV serostatus were compiled alongside the repertoire data. Five DR-DQ haplotypes were treated as single units for association and clustering because of strong linkage in the cohort. Every discovery cohort repertoire had been produced on one sequencing platform. Among the roughly 400 genotyped donors, around 81% belonged to the genetic ancestry cluster associated with self-reported Caucasian donors. Along with the roughly 670-subject first cohort, a separate validation cohort of over a hundred different subjects was used. Approximately 310 gigabases of sequencing data and approximately 84 million unique TCR sequences were included in an early release covering around 650 HLA-typed donors.

This clone was observed once. Its binding antigen is unknown. Within one base of it there is no much larger clone, and no base qualities were kept. Results and caveats for the whole study, not just this receptor: Specific HLA alleles were associated with 18,000 or so TCR beta sequences at a false discovery rate of 0.05 in a later analysis. A later analysis reported that several top co-occurrence clusters appeared linked to parvovirus B19, influenza, CMV and Epstein-Barr virus. Roughly uniform sequencing depth across donors was assumed in presence/absence analyses, although this assumption may not hold. In a later analysis, the rate of TCR association differed among HLA loci, with DRB1 alleles having the most associated TCRs and HLA-C alleles having the fewest. Across donors, most TCR sequences were observed very rarely, whereas some public TCRs were present in many individuals. In a later genetic analysis, fewer N-insertions in productive TCRs were reported among donors in an Asian-associated ancestry cluster than the approximately 710-donor mean. A later analysis found that most CMV-associated TCR beta chains appeared HLA-restricted, with HLA associations seemingly driven largely by CMV exposure. In the study, some 160 TCR beta chains were listed as associated with cytomegalovirus. A further reported finding was that TCR beta sequences accurately predicted the HLA-A and HLA-B alleles for most subjects in the first cohort. Because the 87-base-pair reads could not distinguish some IMGT-functional V segments, including TRBV6-2 and TRBV6-3, those segments were excluded. Because counts were too low, fewer than 20 rarely observed V segments, including chromosome 9 orphons, were excluded from the earlier analysis of several hundred of the donors. An association between a missense DCLRE1C variant and V-gene and J-gene trimming of TCR beta chains was found in a later genetic analysis and replicated in an independent cohort. In a later analysis, HLA-associated TCR beta chains showed more clonal expansion and lower generation probabilities than non-associated chains that were equally common. The classifier was reported to diagnose cytomegalovirus status with high specificity and sensitivity in both the original and validation cohorts. In vitro tests confirmed that a few of the cytomegalovirus-associated TCR beta chains recognize cytomegalovirus antigens. The cohort was sequenced for TCR beta chains only, and without alpha or paired-chain data the features that could be detected were limited. Correlated functional status among segregating V segments might reflect linkage disequilibrium, but an unknown experimental factor could not be ruled out. The authors suggested that the approach could potentially be extended to other disease states and immunological phenotypes. Assigning TCR associations to individual alleles was difficult when HLA alleles, especially DR and DQ, strongly co-occurred. The only immune exposure information available for the cohort was CMV serostatus. A cluster of highly shared sequence variants was judged likely to represent a technical artifact of the sequencing pipeline. In an earlier analysis of 587 of the donors, most TCR beta V segments were observed in productive rearrangements about 90% or about 30% of the time, broadly matching IMGT annotations. HLA typing was unavailable for some donors at each locus, so association tests used only the typed subset.

The germline V and J ends show losses of 6 bases and 6 bases respectively, and no gene match explains 6 bases of the junction. The cysteine opens and the phenylalanine closes a CDR3 of 13 amino acids. Of the read, only the CDR3 DNA is kept; its 39 bases are in frame from base 1. According to the germline V gene, CDR1 reads SGDLS and CDR2 reads YYNGEE. Libraries were made using the immunoSEQ multiplex PCR assay. For the multiplex PCR, a mixture combining 60 forward primers for TCR Vbeta segments and 13 reverse primers for TCR Jbeta segments was used. The CDR3 region of rearranged TCR beta genes was amplified from genomic DNA by a multiplex PCR assay. On the Illumina HiSeq System, the amplified TCR beta libraries were sequenced as 87-base-pair reads. Per the original workflow: A later analysis tallied 70 million to 100 million unique TCR beta chains across the 666 repertoires, and approximately 11 million of those chains were shared by two or more donors. To remove PCR and sequencing errors, raw reads were error-corrected and collapsed into unique sequences using a nearest-neighbor algorithm that merged closely related sequences. V, D and J gene segments were assigned by aligning CDR3 sequences to IMGT reference sequences. For a sequence to be retained, at least a six-nucleotide match to both a V gene segment and a J gene segment was required. Rearrangements were classified as productive when the CDR3 lacked stop codons and remained in frame with V and J, and all other rearrangements were classified as non-productive. CDR3 was defined by IMGT convention, running from the second conserved V-encoded cysteine to the conserved J-encoded phenylalanine. The earlier analysis of about 570 of the donors excluded any sequence lacking an unambiguous match to a single V gene segment. An earlier analysis of 500 to 600 of the donors classified V segments as functional when productive rearrangements were above 56.7% and as segregating when the standard deviation between donors was above 5%. To diagnose cytomegalovirus status from the catalog of TCR beta chain sequences, a statistical classification framework was built. A later analysis assigned V and J genes by comparing TCR nucleotide sequences with IMGT/GENE-DB human TR gene sequences. In a later analysis, CDR3 sequences and most-parsimonious VDJ recombination scenarios were assigned using the TCRdist pipeline. A later analysis defined each TCR beta chain by its CDR3 amino acid sequence plus V-gene family, and excluded reads lacking a unique V-gene family. To address suspected cross-contamination and a sequencing artifact, a later analysis removed around 590 highly shared, low-generation-probability nucleotide sequences. For each public chain, a later analysis derived a clonal expansion index from normalized ranks of inferred template counts within each repertoire. In a later analysis, generation probabilities were computed with a VDJ recombination model fitted to out-of-frame rearrangements, and the resulting probabilities were checked against IGoR. A later analysis scored TCR-TCR, TCR-HLA and TCR-CMV co-occurrence with hypergeometric tests, applying a repertoire-size bias correction to TCR pairs. False discovery rates were estimated in a later analysis by permuting HLA or CMV assignments 20 times. In a later analysis, co-occurring TCRs were grouped with DBSCAN, and TCRdist sequence similarity was added when clustering was performed within HLA-allele-positive subsets. Repertoires with fewer than 30,000 or more than 120,000 public chains were left out of co-occurrence clustering, as were five repertoires with anomalous nucleotide sharing. The source is immuneACCESS, and TCRdb retained only in-frame sequences with V and J called. Part of the clones is not carried over; for the studies checked, unresolved V genes explain less than half of this, and the remainder is unexplained. V and J calls and clone size are copied from that table; D and trimming were computed from the DNA. In all, the sample holds roughly 140,000 clones, and 80% of those were seen once. The ten largest clones represent about 4.4% of the sample.

The cohort comprised 670 or so healthy bone marrow donors. At the time of sampling, every cohort member was nominally healthy, though immune exposures that went unrecorded were likely present. The donor was CMV seronegative and belonged to the group of 350 to 400 seronegative cohort members. A peripheral blood sample was provided by each donor, and peripheral blood mononuclear cells were used for TCR beta sequencing. Genomic DNA extraction from the blood cell samples was performed with the Qiagen DNeasy Blood Extraction Kit. This clonotype originated in a man between 35 and 55 years old in good health and CMV-seronegative. Source material: PBMCs. The chain couples TRBV9 to TRBJ2-1, and TRBD1 matches 7 of the central bases. In nucleotides, the sequence is TGTGCCAGCAACCTACAGGGGATCAATGAGCAGTTCTTC. Protein translation: CASNLQGINEQFF. Supplemented by the reference TRBV9 and TRBJ2-1 proteins around the CDR3, the complete variable domain is DSGVTQTPKHLITATGQRVTLRCSPRSGDLSVYWYQQSLDQGLQFLIQYYNGEERAKGNILERFSAQQFPDLHSELNLSSLELGDSALYFCASNLQGINEQFFGPGTRLTVL.